Presented here are 24 T cell receptor beta chains from one specimen sequenced in a study of Ad26.COV2.S vaccination and SARS-CoV-2 variants. Profiled with immunoSEQ multiplex PCR; TCRdb holds only in-frame clones, not every one. The sample has roughly 100,000 clones; over 60% are singletons. The source was peripheral blood, collected after recovery from COVID-19. The receptors shown here come from a human donor who had recovered from COVID-19.

The chain carries TRBV2 and TRBJ1-6; D unclear. The CDR3 is made up of 14 amino acids. V lost 4 bases to trimming and J lost 5 bases, with 9 bases between them. CDR1 and CDR2 (germline): SNHLY, FYNNEI. The CDR3 DNA is TGTGCCAGCAGTGTTTTTGGGGATAATTCACCCCTCCACTTT. Its protein product is CASSVFGDNSPLHF.

Only a few counts were recorded for this clone. The chain employs TRBV6-5 and TRBJ1-3; D gene ambiguous. Deletions cut 1 base from V and 0 bases from J, with 10 bases between. The CDR3 sequence is 16 residues long. CDR1 is MNHEY and CDR2 is SVGAGI in the germline V gene. This CDR3 reads CASSYLIPDSGNTIYF. As DNA, the CDR3 is TGTGCCAGCAGTTACTTAATTCCTGACTCTGGAAACACCATATATTTT.

V usage is TRBV30 and J usage is TRBJ2-2; TRBD1 matches at 9 bases. The V segment lost 1 base and the J segment 4 bases; nucleotides outside the gene matches: 10. There are 17 residues in the CDR3. Germline CDR1 is GTSNPN and CDR2 is SVGIG (reference sequence). The CDR3 sequence is CAWSGFGTGSVTGELFF. The CDR3 DNA reads TGTGCCTGGAGTGGGTTCGGGACAGGGTCGGTCACCGGGGAGCTGTTTTTT.

The chain couples TRBV13 to TRBJ1-1; possible D gene TRBD1, 5 bases. The V gene's germline CDR1 is PRHDT and CDR2 FYEKMQ (reference sequence). The CDR3 is made up of 16 amino acids. Trimming left V 2 bases short and J 0 bases short, with 13 bases between. DNA of the CDR3: TGTGCCAGCAGCTTATCATCGGAGGGGATGAACACTGAAGCTTTCTTT. It specifies CASSLSSEGMNTEAFF.

V gene TRBV14 combines with J gene TRBJ2-7; D is undetermined. V gave up 0 bases and J gave up 12 bases, with 9 bases separating them. Germline-derived CDR1 and CDR2 are SGHDN and FVKESK. The CDR3 spans 11 residues. This CDR3 reads CASSQDLSVYF. The DNA for the CDR3 is TGTGCCAGCAGCCAAGATTTGTCCGTGTACTTC. The variable domain in full, with the rest retrieved from reference TRBV14 and TRBJ2-7, is EAGVTQFPSHSVIEKGQTVTLRCDPISGHDNLYWYRRVMGKEIKFLLHFVKESKQDESGMPNNRFLAERTGGTYSTLKVQPAELEDSGVYFCASSQDLSVYFGPGTRLTVT.

The sample holds a few counts of this clone. The genes are TRBV5-4 and TRBJ2-1; D gene unclear. Per the germline V gene, CDR1 is SGHNT and CDR2 is YYREEE (reference sequence). V was cut by 9 bases and J by 8 bases, with 6 bases left in between. This CDR3 contains 9 residues. DNA for the CDR3: TGTGCCAAAAGACATGAGCAGTTCTTC. This codes for CAKRHEQFF. Variable domain in full (rest from reference TRBV5-4 and TRBJ2-1): ETGVTQSPTHLIKTRGQQVTLRCSSQSGHNTVSWYQQALGQGPQFIFQYYREEENGRGNFPPRFSGLQFPNYSSELNVNALELDDSALYLCAKRHEQFFGPGTRLTVL.

CDR3 residues: CASSILAGGREGLTDTQYF. CDR3 DNA sequence: TGTGCCAGTAGTATCCTAGCGGGGGGCCGTGAGGGACTGACAGATACGCAGTATTTT. The genes are TRBV19 and TRBJ2-3, with TRBD2 identical over 11 bases. V lost 3 bases and J lost 3; bases outside the gene matches: 14. The CDR3 contains 19 residues. Germline V CDR1 and CDR2: LNHDA, SQIVND (reference sequence).

The rearrangement links TRBV3-1 (or the pseudogene TRBV3-2) to TRBJ1-6, with D perhaps matching TRBD1 (6 bases). The germline gives CDR1 LGHDT, CDR2 YNNKEL (reference sequence). There are 15 residues in the CDR3. V lost 0 bases and J lost 6, with 9 bases in between. Written as DNA, the CDR3 is TGTGCCAGCAGCCAAGAAGGGGGATTTAATTCACCCCTCCACTTT. Amino acid sequence: CASSQEGGFNSPLHF.

The chain uses TRBV28 and TRBJ1-4; no firm D call. This CDR3 region has 15 residues. Trimming cost V 3 bases and J 8 bases, with 16 bases left between them. Germline CDR1 is MDHEN and CDR2 is SYDVKM. CDR3 nucleotide sequence: TGTGCCAGCAGTTTGCCGGGCAGGTTGGGAGAAAAACTGTTTTTT. Translated, it gives CASSLPGRLGEKLFF.

The V gene is TRBV5-6, the J gene TRBJ1-2, with D tentatively TRBD1 (5 bases). Trimming cost V 3 bases and J 1 base, with 19 bases left between them. The CDR3 has 17 amino acids. CDR1 and CDR2 from the germline V gene are SGHDT and YYEEEE. CDR3 residues: CASSWRSGHLINYGYTF. The CDR3 nucleotides read TGTGCCAGCAGCTGGCGATCCGGACATCTCATTAACTATGGCTACACCTTC.

CDR3 sequence reads: CASSETKAKYF. CDR3 in DNA: TGCGCCAGCAGTGAAACGAAAGCGAAGTACTTC. The chain has TRBV10-2 and TRBJ2-7; the D is unclear. Germline-derived CDR1 and CDR2 are WSHSY and SAAADI. This CDR3 comprises 11 residues. Trimming cost V 3 bases and J 11 bases, with 11 bases left between them.

This chain connects TRBV2 to TRBJ1-3; unclear D gene. The V gene's germline CDR1 is SNHLY and CDR2 FYNNEI. Trimming cost V 4 bases and J 0 bases, with 4 bases left between them. There are 13 residues in the CDR3. This chain's CDR3 is CASSAISGNTIYF. The CDR3 DNA follows: TGTGCCAGCAGTGCTATCTCTGGAAACACCATATATTTT.

The chain carries TRBV5-1 and TRBJ2-7; 7 positions match TRBD2. Per germline, CDR1 SGHRS and CDR2 YFSETQ. Trimming cost V 0 bases and J 1 base; bases outside gene matches: 4. The CDR3 runs 15 residues. The CDR3 here is CASSLASSGSYEQYF. In DNA form, the CDR3 reads TGCGCCAGCAGCTTGGCGTCTAGCGGATCCTACGAGCAGTACTTC.

The rearrangement joins TRBV7-9 to TRBJ2-7, with TRBD1 matching 8 bases. The CDR3 runs 15 residues. In germline, CDR1 is SEHNR, CDR2 FQNEAQ (reference sequence). V shed 4 bases and J 7 bases; nucleotides not matched to a gene: 12. In DNA, the CDR3 is TGTGCCAGCAGCTCCAGGACAGGGTCCCCCGGGGAGCAGTACTTC. Protein sequence: CASSSRTGSPGEQYF.

V and J are TRBV28 and TRBJ1-5, with D unresolved. Trimming took off 2 bases at V and 3 bases at J, with 11 bases between the two ends. CDR1 and CDR2 (germline): MDHEN, SYDVKM. The CDR3 spans 15 residues. In DNA, the CDR3 is TGTGCCAGCAGTTTAAGTACAGCATTCAATCAGCCCCAGCATTTT. This gives the protein CASSLSTAFNQPQHF.

V is TRBV7-2 and J is TRBJ1-1; D is unclear. The germline CDR1 and CDR2 sequences are SGHTA and FQGNSA. Trimming took off 3 bases at V and 3 bases at J, with 2 bases between the two ends. This CDR3 region has 11 residues. The CDR3 nucleotides are TGTGCCAGCAGCTTTGACACTGAAGCTTTCTTT. Its translation: CASSFDTEAFF.

This clone was counted between two and nine times. The chain couples TRBV7-9 to TRBJ2-3, with D hard to call. Trimming removed 5 bases from V and 2 bases from J, with 8 bases in between. The CDR3 is 13 residues long. Germline loops: CDR1 SEHNR, CDR2 FQNEAQ (reference sequence). The CDR3: CASSHTYTDTQYF. The CDR3 DNA is TGTGCCAGCAGCCATACTTACACAGATACGCAGTATTTT. The complete variable domain, with remaining parts taken from reference TRBV7-9 and TRBJ2-3, reads DTGVSQNPRHKITKRGQNVTFRCDPISEHNRLYWYRQTLGQGPEFLTYFQNEAQLEKSRLLSDRFSAERPKGSFSTLEIQRTEQGDSAMYLCASSHTYTDTQYFGPGTRLTVL.

The chain uses TRBV7-9 and TRBJ1-6; TRBD1 might be the D (5 bases). CDR1 and CDR2 (germline): SEHNR, FQNEAQ (reference sequence). V was pared by 5 bases and J by 7 bases, with 9 bases between. The CDR3 has 13 residues. In nucleotides, the CDR3 is TGTGCCAGCAGCCCCGGACAAAATTCACCCCTCCACTTT. Translation: CASSPGQNSPLHF. The whole variable domain, filled in from reference TRBV7-9 and TRBJ1-6, reads DTGVSQNPRHKITKRGQNVTFRCDPISEHNRLYWYRQTLGQGPEFLTYFQNEAQLEKSRLLSDRFSAERPKGSFSTLEIQRTEQGDSAMYLCASSPGQNSPLHFGNGTRLTVT.

This sequence joins TRBV7-2 and TRBJ2-4; no reliable D call. The CDR3 loop spans 14 amino acids. The ends were cut back, 7 bases at V and 0 bases at J, with 10 bases in the middle. Germline V gives CDR1 SGHTA, CDR2 FQGNSA. This CDR3 reads CASTRSLAKNIQYF. CDR3 DNA: TGTGCCAGCACTCGCTCCCTAGCCAAAAACATTCAGTACTTC.

The chain carries TRBV18 and TRBJ2-3; D not certain. The ends were cut back, 3 bases at V and 2 bases at J, with 9 bases in the middle. The CDR3 has 14 amino acids. Germline V gene lookup returns CDR1 KGHSH and CDR2 LQKENI. The CDR3 sequence: CASSPPSYTDTQYF. The CDR3 coding sequence is TGTGCCAGCTCACCTCCCTCTTACACAGATACGCAGTATTTT.

The chain links TRBV25-1 to TRBJ1-1, with 10 positions matching TRBD1. Losses at the gene ends were 4 bases for V and 8 bases for J; bases not matched to a gene: 4. CDR3 size: 13 residues. CDR1 and CDR2 from the germline V gene are MGHDK and SYGVNS. This chain's CDR3 is CASSGTGGIEAFF. The CDR3, as DNA: TGTGCCAGCAGTGGGACAGGGGGTATCGAAGCTTTCTTT.

The chain recombines TRBV7-9 with TRBJ2-3; D gene uncertain. Germline CDR1 reads SEHNR; CDR2 reads FQNEAQ (reference sequence). Trimming shortened V by 3 bases and J by 4 bases, and 17 bases separated the two germline ends. This CDR3 is built from 16 residues. The CDR3: CASSFRPQGWADTQYF. The CDR3 region has the DNA TGTGCCAGCAGCTTCAGGCCCCAAGGTTGGGCAGATACGCAGTATTTT.

This rearrangement joins TRBV2 to TRBJ1-2; D gene unclear. V was clipped by 5 bases and J by 5 bases, with 15 bases between them. This CDR3 contains 14 residues. The V gene's germline CDR1 is SNHLY and CDR2 FYNNEI. The CDR3 sequence is CASSSTFLGYGYTF. CDR3 DNA: TGTGCCAGCAGTTCGACCTTTCTAGGGTATGGCTACACCTTC.

This rearrangement joins TRBV28 to TRBJ1-1; possibly TRBD1 for D (5 bases). Between the trimmed V and J ends, which lost 8 bases and 4 bases, there was a span of 11 bases. Germline CDR1 reads MDHEN; CDR2 reads SYDVKM. CDR3 size: 12 residues. The CDR3: CASHSGPTEAFF. CDR3 in DNA: TGTGCCAGCCATTCGGGACCCACTGAAGCTTTCTTT.